This T cell receptor beta chain is from a study of T-cell memory formation after mild COVID-19. For the study at large: Among the donors, TCR clusters were largely specific to each donor.

TCR alpha and TCR beta cDNA libraries with sample barcodes and UMIs came from 5'RACE using constant-segment primers. TCRdb called the 5' RACE reads again in MiXCR, with one record for every CDR3 protein. The sample records some 64,000 distinct CDR3 sequences, over 8.5% being singletons. The CDR3 consists of 13 residues. Trimming left V 3 bases short and J 7 bases short, with 11 bases between. The V gene's germline CDR1 is KGHDR and CDR2 SFDVKD. The V and J genes are TRBV24-1 and TRBJ1-2, with TRBD1 as a possible D gene (5 bases). Sequenced: PBMCs or a T cell subset sorted from them (not recorded which). This sequence originates from a man aged 18 to 30 who had mild COVID-19 (a few samples of this study predate the infection). Cell type and time point are not known. This CDR3 is CATSDGRGGGYTF. CDR3 in DNA: TGTGCCACCAGTGATGGAAGGGGCGGTGGCTACACCTTC.